Shown below are 19 T cell receptor beta chains from a single sample sequenced in a study of regulatory T cells in long-lasting Graves disease. Both iRepertoire HTBI primers and Arm-PCR of CDR3 regions were used to build the TCR beta libraries. TCRdb itself ran the multiplex PCR reads through MiXCR, one entry per CDR3 protein. The data contain 350,000 to 450,000 distinct CDR3 sequences, more than 13% of them singletons. The time point denotes: newly diagnosed GD, antithyroid drugs for less than 3 months. Extracted RNA from PBMCs served as the source of the TCR library. This same sample was also taken into another study, of T cells in Graves' hyperthyroidism and ophthalmopathy.

This specimen consisted of peripheral blood mononuclear cells (PBMCs), obtained at new diagnosis, from a patient treated with antithyroid drugs. All receptors derive from a woman in her twenties or thirties with Graves disease.

This clonotype turned up a few times. The chain links TRBV12-5 to TRBJ2-3; TRBD2 is a possible D gene (6 bases). There are 17 residues in the CDR3. Germline V CDR1 and CDR2: LGHNT, FRNRAP. Trimming took off 4 bases at V and 2 bases at J, with 19 bases between the two ends. This CDR3 is CASGSNGLASPTDTQYF. The CDR3 nucleotides are TGTGCTAGTGGTTCAAACGGGCTAGCGAGCCCCACAGATACGCAGTATTTT. Full variable domain (missing parts from reference TRBV12-5 and TRBJ2-3): DARVTQTPRHKVTEMGQEVTMRCQPILGHNTVFWYRQTMMQGLELLAYFRNRAPLDDSGMPKDRFSAEMPDATLATLKIQPSEPRDSAVYFCASGSNGLASPTDTQYFGPGTRLTVL.

This clonotype showed up many times. This chain uses TRBV2 with TRBJ1-5, with D perhaps matching TRBD1 (5 bases). The CDR3 runs 14 residues. The germline V gene has CDR1 SNHLY and CDR2 FYNNEI. Trimming removed 6 bases from V and 0 bases from J, with 9 bases in between. The DNA of the CDR3 is TGTGCCAGCAGGGGGCCGAGTAGCAATCAGCCCCAGCATTTT. This translates into CASRGPSSNQPQHF.

The sample holds many counts of this clonotype. V and J are TRBV27 and TRBJ2-1, with 10 bases that match TRBD2. V lost 3 bases to trimming and J lost 2 bases; unmatched junction nucleotides: 10. The CDR3 has 18 amino acids. CDR1 is MNHEY and CDR2 is SMNVEV in the germline V gene (reference sequence). The CDR3 DNA sequence: TGTGCCAGCAGTTTCGGTCTAGCGGGAGACGACCCCTACAATGAGCAGTTCTTC. This translates into CASSFGLAGDDPYNEQFF.

V usage is TRBV4-1 and J usage is TRBJ2-7; D is possibly TRBD1 or TRBD2 (6 bases each). V lost 3 bases and J 0 bases, leaving 12 bases between the germline ends. The germline V gene has CDR1 MGHRA and CDR2 YSYEKL. This CDR3 has 15 residues. The CDR3 DNA reads as TGCGCCAGCAGCCAGAGGGGGGAGCCCTCCTACGAGCAGTACTTC. As protein: CASSQRGEPSYEQYF.

This clonotype was recorded at least ten times. The genes are TRBV12-3 or TRBV12-4 and TRBJ2-7; TRBD2 matches at 12 bases. The CDR3 contains 18 residues. The V gene end was trimmed by 3 bases and the J gene end by 7 bases; junction bases not matched to a gene: 16. The CDR3 DNA reads TGTGCCAGCAGTTTTGCGTTTGCGGGACTAGCGGGTTTATATGAGCAGTACTTC. Encoded protein: CASSFAFAGLAGLYEQYF.

This clonotype was seen at least ten times. This chain links TRBV20-1 with TRBJ2-7, with D perhaps matching TRBD1 or TRBD2 (5 bases each). Germline values: CDR1 DFQATT, CDR2 SNEGSKA (reference sequence). The V end was cut by 6 bases, the J end by 0 bases, with 15 bases between. The CDR3 length is 14 residues. The CDR3 coding sequence is TGCAGTGCCCCGGGACGCGGTAACTCCTACGAGCAGTACTTC. Amino acids: CSAPGRGNSYEQYF.

This clonotype was seen a handful of times. The chain uses TRBV19 and TRBJ2-7; D may be TRBD1 (5 bases). This CDR3 is 14 amino acids long. The germline CDR1 and CDR2 sequences are LNHDA and SQIVND (reference sequence). V lost 9 bases to trimming and J lost 0 bases, with 15 bases between them. The CDR3 here is CARGQGFLSYEQYF. The CDR3, as DNA: TGTGCCAGGGGTCAGGGATTCCTCTCCTACGAGCAGTACTTC.

The chain recombines TRBV27 with TRBJ1-1; D remains unclear. The germline V gene encodes CDR1 MNHEY and CDR2 SMNVEV (reference sequence). This CDR3 region has 11 residues. Trimming removed 7 bases at V and 2 bases at J, with 5 bases between. Written as DNA, the CDR3 is TGTGCCAGCATCAAAAACACTGAAGCTTTCTTT. This gives the protein CASIKNTEAFF.

This clonotype was seen at least ten times. The rearrangement links TRBV27 to TRBJ2-1; 7 bases map to TRBD2. Losses at the gene ends were 4 bases for V and 7 bases for J; bases not matched to a gene: 16. The CDR3 spans 17 residues. Germline V gene sequence: CDR1 MNHEY, CDR2 SMNVEV (reference sequence). As DNA, the CDR3 is TGTGCCAGCAGTTCCCACAGACTAGCCGATATAGGGAATGAGCAGTTCTTC. Translated, it gives CASSSHRLADIGNEQFF.

This clonotype was counted ten times or more. The genes are TRBV28 and TRBJ1-5, with D maybe TRBD1 (6 bases). The V gene lost 4 bases and the J gene lost 5 bases, with 21 bases spanning the gap. From germline, CDR1 is MDHEN and CDR2 SYDVKM. This CDR3 spans 17 amino acids. CDR3 in DNA: TGTGCCAGCAGTTGGGGCTACCTTTACAGGGAAGATCAGCCCCAGCATTTT. This codes for CASSWGYLYREDQPQHF.

This clonotype was counted many times. This rearrangement joins TRBV18 to TRBJ2-1, with D uncertain. The CDR3 contains 15 residues. The V end was cut by 2 bases, the J end by 0 bases, with 8 bases between. Germline V lookup: CDR1 KGHSH, CDR2 LQKENI. CDR3: CASSPRVSSYNEQFF. In nucleotides, the CDR3 is TGTGCCAGCTCACCAAGGGTGAGCTCCTACAATGAGCAGTTCTTC.

This rearrangement joins TRBV5-1 to TRBJ1-2, with D maybe TRBD1 (6 bases). From germline, CDR1 is SGHRS and CDR2 YFSETQ. V dropped 2 bases and J dropped 3 bases, with 14 bases sitting between them. The CDR3 is 15 amino acids. CDR3 bases: TGCGCCAGCAGCTTCGTCTCACAGGGAGACTATGGCTACACCTTC. The encoded protein is CASSFVSQGDYGYTF.

This clonotype was counted a single time. This sequence joins TRBV7-9 and TRBJ2-1, with 7 bases matching TRBD2. From germline, CDR1 is SEHNR and CDR2 FQNEAQ (reference sequence). With V trimmed by 5 bases and J by 6 bases, 13 bases remained unmatched. This CDR3 comprises 16 residues. The CDR3 sequence: CASSGPRGGSGNEQFF. As DNA, the CDR3 is TGTGCCAGCAGCGGACCCCGCGGCGGGAGCGGCAATGAGCAGTTCTTC.

This clonotype was picked up many times. This chain connects TRBV7-6 to TRBJ2-7, with TRBD1 matching 10 bases. V lost 1 base and J lost 2; bases outside the gene matches: 5. Germline lookup yields CDR1 SGHVS and CDR2 FNYEAQ. The CDR3 length is 16 residues. The chain's CDR3 is CASSLVRDRGPYEQYF. The CDR3 region has the DNA TGTGCCAGCAGCTTAGTTAGGGACAGGGGACCCTACGAGCAGTACTTC.

V usage is TRBV9 and J usage is TRBJ1-6; D is perhaps TRBD1 (5 bases). Germline CDR1 is SGDLS and CDR2 is YYNGEE. The CDR3 has 21 residues. Trimming removed 4 bases from V and 9 bases from J, with 35 bases in between. In DNA, the CDR3 is TGTGCCAGCAGCCGCCTAGGAGGGGACGGACCTGCCCGTTCCCGCGGTTCACCCCTCCACTTT. Translation: CASSRLGGDGPARSRGSPLHF.

This clonotype was seen repeatedly, ten times or more. The chain uses TRBV12-3 or TRBV12-4 and TRBJ1-2; the D gene is possibly TRBD1 (6 bases). V lost 2 bases, J lost 3 bases, and 13 bases lay in between. This CDR3 comprises 15 residues. The CDR3 loop reads CASSLPDRSDYGYTF. In DNA form, the CDR3 reads TGTGCCAGCAGTTTACCAGACAGGAGTGACTATGGCTACACCTTC.

The chain has TRBV11-2 and TRBJ1-6; no firm D call. Germline lookup yields CDR1 SGHAT and CDR2 FQNNGV. The CDR3 is 14 residues long. V lost 7 bases, J lost 1 base, and 8 bases lay in between. The CDR3: CASIPASYNSPLHF. CDR3 nucleotides: TGTGCCAGCATCCCGGCGTCCTATAATTCACCCCTCCACTTT.

The table lists this clonotype with many counts. This chain joins TRBV3-1 and TRBJ1-2; maybe TRBD1 (6 bases). Germline V gene lookup returns CDR1 LGHDT and CDR2 YNNKEL (reference sequence). This CDR3 comprises 13 residues. V lost 4 bases to trimming and J lost 7 bases, with 13 bases between them. CDR3 residues: CASSPSTGGGYTF. The CDR3 nucleotides read TGTGCCAGCAGCCCTTCGACAGGTGGTGGCTACACCTTC.

This clonotype was seen more than once but under ten times. At one end the junction does not follow the germline gene, possibly because of a read error. This chain joins TRBV2 and TRBJ2-1; possibly TRBD2 for D (5 bases). CDR1 and CDR2 (germline): SNHLY, FYNNEI. The CDR3 length is 11 residues. The CDR3 protein is CASSEGWERFF. CDR3 DNA: TGTGCCAGCAGTGAAGGGTGGGAGCGGTTCTTC.